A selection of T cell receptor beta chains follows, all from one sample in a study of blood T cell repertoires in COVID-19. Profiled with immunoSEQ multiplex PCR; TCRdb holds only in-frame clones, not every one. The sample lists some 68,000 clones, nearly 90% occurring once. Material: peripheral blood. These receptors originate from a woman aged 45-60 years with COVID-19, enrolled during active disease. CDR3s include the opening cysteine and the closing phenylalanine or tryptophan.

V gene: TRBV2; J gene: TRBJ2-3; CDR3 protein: CASRTGALTDTQYF
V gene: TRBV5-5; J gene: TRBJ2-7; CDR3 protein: CASSPPSLRHEQYF
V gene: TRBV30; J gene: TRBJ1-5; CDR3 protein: CAWSGAISNQPQHF
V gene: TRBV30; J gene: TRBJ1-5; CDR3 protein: CAWRRGSNQPQHF
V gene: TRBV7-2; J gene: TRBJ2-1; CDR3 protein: CASSNDRRSYNEQFF
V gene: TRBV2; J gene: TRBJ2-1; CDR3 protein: CASSVDLGEQFF
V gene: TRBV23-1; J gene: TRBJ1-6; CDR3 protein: CASSQKVREEENSPLHF
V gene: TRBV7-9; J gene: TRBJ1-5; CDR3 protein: CASSLGENVRQPQHF
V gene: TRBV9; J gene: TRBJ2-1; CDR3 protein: CASRGEREPPYNEQFF
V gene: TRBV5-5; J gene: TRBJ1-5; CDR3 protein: CASSLGTGINQPQHF
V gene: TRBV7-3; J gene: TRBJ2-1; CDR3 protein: CASSLSGGRYNEQFF
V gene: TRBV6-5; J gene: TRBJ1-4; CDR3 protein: CASSSGGEKLFF
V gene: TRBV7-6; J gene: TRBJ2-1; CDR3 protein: CASSLGSFNSYNEQFF
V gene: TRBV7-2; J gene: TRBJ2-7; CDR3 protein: CASSLIERGTPEQYF
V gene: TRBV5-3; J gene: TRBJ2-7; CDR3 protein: CARSLGTRAYEQYF
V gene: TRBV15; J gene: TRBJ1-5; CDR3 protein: CATSRAQGLGPQHF
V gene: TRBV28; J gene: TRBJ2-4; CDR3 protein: CASSLTSRDIQYF
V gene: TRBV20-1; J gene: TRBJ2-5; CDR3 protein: CSWTSGSLQYF
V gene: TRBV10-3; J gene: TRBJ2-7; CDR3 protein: CAIRGQPYEQYF
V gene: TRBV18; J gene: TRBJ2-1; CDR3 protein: CASSRLAGVDEQFF
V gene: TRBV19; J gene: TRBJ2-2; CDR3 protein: CASSPTYRVGELFF
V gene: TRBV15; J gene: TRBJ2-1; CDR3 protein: CATSEPRQGARDEQFF
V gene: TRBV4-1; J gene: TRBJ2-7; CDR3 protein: CASSLEPGLAGGEQYF
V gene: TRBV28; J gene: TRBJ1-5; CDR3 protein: CASSLFGSQPQHF
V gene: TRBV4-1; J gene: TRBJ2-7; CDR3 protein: CASSDDRGTAIYEQYF
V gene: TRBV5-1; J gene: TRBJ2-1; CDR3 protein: CASSFEGSSYNEQFF
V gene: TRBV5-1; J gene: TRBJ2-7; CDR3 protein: CASSLGQGEQYF
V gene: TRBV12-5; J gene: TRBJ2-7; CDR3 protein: CASGLGAGYEQYF
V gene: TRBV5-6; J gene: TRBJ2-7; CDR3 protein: CASSSRREQYF
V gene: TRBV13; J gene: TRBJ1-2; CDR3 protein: CASRHTATGYGYTF
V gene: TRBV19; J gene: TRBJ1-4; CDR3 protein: CASSLRGGKLFF
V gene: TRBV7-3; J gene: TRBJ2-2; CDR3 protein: CASRGSGNTGELFF
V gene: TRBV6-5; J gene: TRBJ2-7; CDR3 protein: CASSMVQGRGEQYF
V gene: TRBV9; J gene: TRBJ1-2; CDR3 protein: CASSPSRNGNYGYTF
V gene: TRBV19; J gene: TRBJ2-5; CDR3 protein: CASSLSGTSQETQYF
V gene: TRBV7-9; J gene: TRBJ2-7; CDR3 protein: CASSSGLAGAMNYF
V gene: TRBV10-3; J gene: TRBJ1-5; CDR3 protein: CAIGTGGRSGNQPQHF
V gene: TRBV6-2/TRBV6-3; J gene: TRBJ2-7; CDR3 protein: CASSYFWQGEQYF
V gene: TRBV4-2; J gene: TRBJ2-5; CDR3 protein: CASSRGTSGGGETQYF
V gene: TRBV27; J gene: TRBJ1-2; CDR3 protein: CASKQGGRGYTF
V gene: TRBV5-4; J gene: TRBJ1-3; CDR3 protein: CASSFQGISGNTIYF
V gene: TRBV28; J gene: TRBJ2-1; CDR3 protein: CASSFGLGNEQFF
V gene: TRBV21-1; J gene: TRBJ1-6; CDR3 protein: CASSTGRSGHRRNSPLHF
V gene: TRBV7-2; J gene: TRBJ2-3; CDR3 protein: CASSPYATSGISTDTQYF
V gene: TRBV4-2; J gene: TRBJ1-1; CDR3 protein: CASSQEWRHTEAFF
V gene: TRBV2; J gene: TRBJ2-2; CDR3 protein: CASKHRAGELFF
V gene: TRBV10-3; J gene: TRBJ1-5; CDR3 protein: CAISESRQILSNQPQHF
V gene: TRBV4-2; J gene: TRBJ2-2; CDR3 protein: CASSQGRVSAGELFF
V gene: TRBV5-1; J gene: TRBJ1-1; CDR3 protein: CASGPSGEGKAFF
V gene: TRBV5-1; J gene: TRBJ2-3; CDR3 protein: CASSLPGSATDTQYF
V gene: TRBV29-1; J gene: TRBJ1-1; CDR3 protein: CSVEVLRNTEAFF
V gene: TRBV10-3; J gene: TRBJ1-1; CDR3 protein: CAISERMVGRLNTEAFF
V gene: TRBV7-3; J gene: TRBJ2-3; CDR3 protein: CASSLQGTAGTDTQYF
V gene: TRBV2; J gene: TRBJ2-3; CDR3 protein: CASRAGTASTDTQYF
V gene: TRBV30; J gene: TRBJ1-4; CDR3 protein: CAWSTGTANEKLFF